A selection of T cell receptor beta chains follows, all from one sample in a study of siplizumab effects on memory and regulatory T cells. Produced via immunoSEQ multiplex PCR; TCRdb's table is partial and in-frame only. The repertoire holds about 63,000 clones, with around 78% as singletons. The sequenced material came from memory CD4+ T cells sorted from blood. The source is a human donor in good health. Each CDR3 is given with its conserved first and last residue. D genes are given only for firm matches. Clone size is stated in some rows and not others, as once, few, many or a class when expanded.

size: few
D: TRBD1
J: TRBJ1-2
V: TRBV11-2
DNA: TGTGCCAGCAGCTCCCCCGGAGGGACAGGGGAGAACTATGGCTACACCTTC
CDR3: CASSSPGGTGENYGYTF

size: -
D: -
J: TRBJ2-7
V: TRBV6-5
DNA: TGTGCCAGCAGTTACTTGGCAGGGGATTACGAGCAGTACTTC
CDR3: CASSYLAGDYEQYF

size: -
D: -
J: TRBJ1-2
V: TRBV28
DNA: TGTGCCAGCAGCGAAGGGGGGCCAGGCTATGGCTACACCTTC
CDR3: CASSEGGPGYGYTF

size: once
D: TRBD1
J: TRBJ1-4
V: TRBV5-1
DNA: TGCGCCAGCAGCCGAACAGGACAGGGGAATGAAAAACTGTTTTTT
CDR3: CASSRTGQGNEKLFF

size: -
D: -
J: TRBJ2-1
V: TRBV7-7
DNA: TGTGCTAGCAGCTTAGTGCCAGGGTACAATGAGCAGTTCTTC
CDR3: CASSLVPGYNEQFF

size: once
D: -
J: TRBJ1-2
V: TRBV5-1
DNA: TGCGCCAGCAGCTCCGGGACGGGGGACTATGGCTACACCTTC
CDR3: CASSSGTGDYGYTF

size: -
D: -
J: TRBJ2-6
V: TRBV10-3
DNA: TGTGCCATCAGCGCCAGAGACTCTGGGGCCAACGTCCTGACTTTC
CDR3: CAISARDSGANVLTF

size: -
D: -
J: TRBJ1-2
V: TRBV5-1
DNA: TGCGCCAGCAGCAAGGACGTGGGGGGCCCTTATGGCTACACCTTC
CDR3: CASSKDVGGPYGYTF

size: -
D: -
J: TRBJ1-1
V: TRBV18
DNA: TGTGCCAGCTCACCCGGGGTTAACACTGAAGCTTTCTTT
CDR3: CASSPGVNTEAFF

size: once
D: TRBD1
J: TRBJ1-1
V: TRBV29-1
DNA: TGCAGCACGCGGACAGGAACGAACACTGAAGCTTTCTTT
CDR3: CSTRTGTNTEAFF

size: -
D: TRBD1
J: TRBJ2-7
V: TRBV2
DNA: TGTGCCAGCAGTGAAGGGCAGACAGGGGCTGGGTACGAGCAGTACTTC
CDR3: CASSEGQTGAGYEQYF

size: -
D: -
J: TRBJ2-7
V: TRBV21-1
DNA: TGTGCCAGCAGCAAAGGGGCTCTAGGCGAGCAGTACTTC
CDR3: CASSKGALGEQYF

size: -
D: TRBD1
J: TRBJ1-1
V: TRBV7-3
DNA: TGTGCCAGCAGCATAACAGGGGCCTTGAACACTGAAGCTTTCTTT
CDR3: CASSITGALNTEAFF

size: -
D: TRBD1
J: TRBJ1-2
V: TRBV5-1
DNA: TGCGCCAGCAGATTGTCCCTCGGACAGGCCGGTTACACCTTC
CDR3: CASRLSLGQAGYTF

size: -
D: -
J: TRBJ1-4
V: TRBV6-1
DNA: TGTGCCAGCAGTGAAATCCGGGGAAGTGGCGAAAAACTGTTTTTT
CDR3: CASSEIRGSGEKLFF

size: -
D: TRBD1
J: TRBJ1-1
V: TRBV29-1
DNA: TGCAGCGTTGAAGAATCCGGGACAGGGGCTGATGTAGCTTTCTTT
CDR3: CSVEESGTGADVAFF

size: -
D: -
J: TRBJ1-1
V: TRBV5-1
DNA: TGCGCCAGCAGCTTGGAAGCCAGAGTGAACACTGAAGCTTTCTTT
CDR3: CASSLEARVNTEAFF

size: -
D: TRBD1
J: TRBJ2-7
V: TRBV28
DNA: TGTGCCTCAACCGGGACAGGCTACGAGCAGTACTTC
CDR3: CASTGTGYEQYF

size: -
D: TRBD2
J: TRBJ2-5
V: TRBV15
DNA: TGTGCCACCAGCAGAGATCGGCTAGCGGGGGGGAAGACCCAGTACTTC
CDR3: CATSRDRLAGGKTQYF

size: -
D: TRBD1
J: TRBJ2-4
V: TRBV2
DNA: TGTGCCAGCAGTACCTGGGGACAGATTCAAGGGTACTTC
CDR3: CASSTWGQIQGYF

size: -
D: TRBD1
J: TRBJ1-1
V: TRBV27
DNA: TGTGCCAGCATATTATCAGGGCAGGGGGGCATGAACACTGAAGCTTTCTTT
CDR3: CASILSGQGGMNTEAFF

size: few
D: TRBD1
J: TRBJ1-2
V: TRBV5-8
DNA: TGTGCCAGCAGGCAGACAGGGGTGATTGGCTACACCTTC
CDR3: CASRQTGVIGYTF

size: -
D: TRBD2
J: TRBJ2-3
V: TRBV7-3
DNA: TGTGCCAGCAGCTTAACGCCGCTAGCGGGAGGCTTTCTAACTAGCACAGATACGCAGTATTTT
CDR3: CASSLTPLAGGFLTSTDTQYF

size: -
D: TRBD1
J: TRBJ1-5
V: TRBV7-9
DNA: TGTGCCAGCAGTTACGACAGGGGCCCTACTGGCAATCAGCCCCAGCATTTT
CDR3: CASSYDRGPTGNQPQHF

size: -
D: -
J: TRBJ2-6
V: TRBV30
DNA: TGTGCCTGGAGTCCCCTCCGCTCTGGGGCCAACGTCCTGACTTTC
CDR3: CAWSPLRSGANVLTF

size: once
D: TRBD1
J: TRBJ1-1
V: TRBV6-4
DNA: TGTGCCAGCAGTGACGGACAGGGGAACACTGAAGCTTTCTTT
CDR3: CASSDGQGNTEAFF

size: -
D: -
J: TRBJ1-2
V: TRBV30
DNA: TGTGCCTGGAGTCCGAACAGGGACTATGGCTACACCTTC
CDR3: CAWSPNRDYGYTF

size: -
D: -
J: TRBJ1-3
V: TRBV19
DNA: TGTGCCAGTAGTATATTAGGCCTGGGACACTCTGGAAACACCATATATTTT
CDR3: CASSILGLGHSGNTIYF

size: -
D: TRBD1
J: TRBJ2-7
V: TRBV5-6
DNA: TGTGCCAGCAGCTTCGGACAGGGGCAGGAGCAGTACTTC
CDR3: CASSFGQGQEQYF

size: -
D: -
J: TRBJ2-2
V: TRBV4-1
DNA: TGCGCCAGCAGCCGCATAGAGAATACCGGGGAGCTGTTTTTT
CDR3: CASSRIENTGELFF

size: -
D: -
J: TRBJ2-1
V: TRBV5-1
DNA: TGCGCCAGCAGCTTGAGTCAGGGCCAGTACAATGAGCAGTTCTTC
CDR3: CASSLSQGQYNEQFF

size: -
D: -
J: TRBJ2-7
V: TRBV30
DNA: TGTGCCTGGAGTAGGAGAGGGGCTAGCGTCTCCTACGAGCAGTACTTC
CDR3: CAWSRRGASVSYEQYF

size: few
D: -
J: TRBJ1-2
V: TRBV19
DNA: TGTGCCAGTAGTCGTGGGGCGGAGTCCTATGGCTACACCTTC
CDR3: CASSRGAESYGYTF

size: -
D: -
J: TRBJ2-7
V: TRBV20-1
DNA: TGCAGTGCCGGGGACTCCTACGAGCAGTACTTC
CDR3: CSAGDSYEQYF

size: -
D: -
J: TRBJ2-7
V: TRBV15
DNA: TGTGCCACCAGCAGCCGTTATCGGGACCCATCGAGCGAGCAGTACTTC
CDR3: CATSSRYRDPSSEQYF

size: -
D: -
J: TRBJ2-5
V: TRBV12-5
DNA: TGTGCTAGTGGTTTGTATACAGGGTTGGAGACCCAGTACTTC
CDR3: CASGLYTGLETQYF